Below are 5 T cell receptor beta chains sequenced from a single sample in a study of CD4+ T cells in melanoma. Only in-frame clones appear in the TCRdb table, and some are missing; sequencing was by immunoSEQ multiplex PCR. This sample carries more than 90,000 clones, 92% of them seen once, and the ten largest clones take about 3.3%. The sequenced material came from peripheral blood. The receptors shown here come from a human donor with melanoma.

To note about this clone: The junction does not match germline at one end; this may be a read error. The gene calls are TRBV7-8 and TRBJ1-1; 9 bases match TRBD1. The CDR3 runs 14 residues. The germline gives CDR1 SGHVS, CDR2 FQNEAQ. This CDR3 reads CASSLAGTGLEAFF. CDR3 in DNA: TGTGCCAGCAGCCTAGCTGGGACAGGGCTTGAAGCTTTCTTT.

The V and J genes are TRBV7-2 and TRBJ2-7, with 8 bases identical to TRBD2. This CDR3 has 16 amino acids. Germline V gene sequence: CDR1 SGHTA, CDR2 FQGNSA. Trimming removed 4 bases from V and 7 bases from J; junction bases left unmatched: 15. CDR3 loop: CASSSHLNSGAYEQYF. Written as DNA, the CDR3 is TGTGCCAGCAGCTCCCACCTTAATAGCGGGGCGTATGAGCAGTACTTC.

CDR3 region: CATSRATAGYEQYF. CDR3 nucleotides: TGTGCCACCAGCAGAGCAACAGCCGGCTATGAGCAGTACTTC. This chain connects TRBV15 to TRBJ2-7; D gene unclear. Germline values: CDR1 LNHNV, CDR2 YYDKDF (reference sequence). Trimming left V 1 base short and J 7 bases short, with 14 bases between. This CDR3 comprises 14 residues. The whole variable domain, filled in from reference TRBV15 and TRBJ2-7, reads DAMVIQNPRYQVTQFGKPVTLSCSQTLNHNVMYWYQQKSSQAPKLLFHYYDKDFNNEADTPDNFQSRRPNTSFCFLDIRSPGLGDTAMYLCATSRATAGYEQYFGPGTRLTVT.

The DNA of the CDR3 is TGCGCCAGCAGCCGGGACACTAACTATGGCTACACCTTC. As protein: CASSRDTNYGYTF. The genes are TRBV5-1 and TRBJ1-2; a possible D gene is TRBD1 (6 bases). V lost 4 bases to trimming and J lost 0 bases, with 7 bases between them. The CDR3 covers 13 residues. The germline gives CDR1 SGHRS, CDR2 YFSETQ.

This clone was seen a few times. The chain uses TRBV10-3 and TRBJ2-7; D not resolved. Germline-derived CDR1 and CDR2 are ENHRY and SYGVKD. Trimming took off 4 bases at V and 4 bases at J, with 14 bases between the two ends. This CDR3 region has 14 residues. CDR3 nucleotide sequence: TGTGCCATCAGTGCACGGTTGACTGATTACGAGCAGTACTTC. Its protein product is CAISARLTDYEQYF.